Each of the 21 T cell receptor beta chains below was sequenced from the same sample in a study of OX40 agonist ivuxolimab in advanced cancers. The assay was immunoSEQ multiplex PCR, and TCRdb's table has in-frame clones only and misses some. The table includes about 55,000 clones, 80% detected once. Sequencing was performed on CD4+ or CD8+ T cells sorted from blood, taken in a trial of the OX40 agonist ivuxolimab. Receptor source: an adult with an advanced solid tumor such as melanoma, head and neck, liver or kidney cancer.

This clone has more than one count but fewer than ten. This rearrangement joins TRBV5-1 to TRBJ1-6; TRBD1 is a possible D gene (6 bases). CDR1 and CDR2 from the germline V gene are SGHRS and YFSETQ. V lost 4 bases, J lost 10 bases, and 12 bases lay in between. The CDR3 has 13 amino acids. The CDR3 DNA is TGCGCCAGCAGCCACCACAGGGACTCACCCCTCCACTTT. Its translation is CASSHHRDSPLHF.

This chain joins TRBV5-5 and TRBJ2-1; a possible D gene is TRBD1 (6 bases). This CDR3 spans 16 amino acids. Between the trimmed V and J ends, which lost 1 base and 3 bases, there was a span of 14 bases. Germline loops: CDR1 SGHKS, CDR2 YYEKEE (reference sequence). The CDR3 nucleotides are TGTGCCAGCAGCTTGCCGCTCCGGACAGTCTACAATGAGCAGTTCTTC. It encodes CASSLPLRTVYNEQFF.

Here the CDR3 DNA reads TGTGCCAGCAGGATAACAGGGGCCGGCAATCAGCCCCAGCATTTT. Amino acids: CASRITGAGNQPQHF. The rearrangement links TRBV5-8 to TRBJ1-5; 7 bases align to TRBD1. The trim removed 5 bases at V and 2 bases at J, leaving 7 bases unmatched. The CDR3 runs to 15 residues. The germline CDR1 and CDR2 sequences are SGHTS and YDEGEE. The full variable domain, with the rest looked up from reference TRBV5-8 and TRBJ1-5, is EAGVTQSPTHLIKTRGQQATLRCSPISGHTSVYWYQQALGLGLQFLLWYDEGEERNRGNFPPRFSGRQFPNYSSELNVNALELEDSALYLCASRITGAGNQPQHFGDGTRLSIL.

The chain carries TRBV9 and TRBJ1-2; 11 nucleotides match TRBD1. The CDR3 extends over 15 amino acids. Germline trimming cut 4 bases from V and 4 bases from J; bases unmatched to any gene: 6. Germline lookup yields CDR1 SGDLS and CDR2 YYNGEE. The CDR3 sequence: CASSLSGTGGYGYTF. CDR3 nucleotide sequence: TGTGCCAGCAGCCTCTCCGGGACAGGGGGCTATGGCTACACCTTC.

The V call is TRBV11-2, the J call TRBJ2-7; D is tentatively TRBD1 or TRBD2 (5 bases each). Trimming pared 3 bases from V and 9 bases from J, leaving 21 bases between. Germline lookup yields CDR1 SGHAT and CDR2 FQNNGV. CDR3 length equals 15 residues. CDR3 nucleotide sequence: TGTGCCAGCAGCTTCGCCTTGGGACGAGGGACCGTGCAGTACTTC. Translation: CASSFALGRGTVQYF.

In DNA, the CDR3 is TGTGCCAGCAGCCCCCATCCGGAGAGGCTTTGGGAGCAGTACTTC. Its protein product is CASSPHPERLWEQYF. The chain links TRBV9 to TRBJ2-7; D gene unclear. V was pared by 4 bases and J by 7 bases, with 21 bases between. The CDR3 length is 15 residues. Germline V CDR1 and CDR2: SGDLS, YYNGEE. The whole variable domain, remainder taken from reference TRBV9 and TRBJ2-7, is DSGVTQTPKHLITATGQRVTLRCSPRSGDLSVYWYQQSLDQGLQFLIQYYNGEERAKGNILERFSAQQFPDLHSELNLSSLELGDSALYFCASSPHPERLWEQYFGPGTRLTVT.

This clone has more than one count but fewer than ten. This sequence joins TRBV2 and TRBJ1-4; D is perhaps TRBD1 (6 bases). The CDR3 sequence is 15 residues long. Germline V CDR1 and CDR2: SNHLY, FYNNEI. V lost 6 bases and J lost 7, with 18 bases in between. CDR3 in DNA: TGTGCCAGCAGCGCCCTCCGGGGGCGGTTTGAAAAACTGTTTTTT. This translates into CASSALRGRFEKLFF.

The J gene is TRBJ2-2, the V gene TRBV19, with D perhaps matching TRBD1 or TRBD2 (5 bases each). Germline V lookup: CDR1 LNHDA, CDR2 SQIVND (reference sequence). V gave up 2 bases and J gave up 7 bases, with 14 bases separating them. The CDR3 has 15 residues. The CDR3 coding sequence is TGTGCCAGTAGTATATCGGCCAGAGGGGACGGGGAGCTGTTTTTT. Its translation: CASSISARGDGELFF.

The genes are TRBV29-1 and TRBJ2-3, with D possibly TRBD1 on 6 matching bases. This CDR3 spans 13 amino acids. Trimming cost V 1 base and J 5 bases, with 10 bases left between them. Germline loops: CDR1 SQVTM, CDR2 ANQGSEA. CDR3 in DNA: TGCAGCGTTGAAGGACAGGTTCAAGATACGCAGTATTTT. Its translation is CSVEGQVQDTQYF.

This clone occurred once. The chain links TRBV19 to TRBJ1-2; tentatively, D is TRBD1 (6 bases). V gave up 2 bases and J gave up 4 bases, with 20 bases separating them. The germline V gene has CDR1 LNHDA and CDR2 SQIVND (reference sequence). This CDR3 is built from 17 residues. This CDR3 reads CASSIRSRPGVGYGYTF. The CDR3 DNA reads TGTGCCAGTAGTATACGCTCAAGACCAGGGGTGGGCTATGGCTACACCTTC. Full variable domain (outside the CDR3, taken from reference TRBV19 and TRBJ1-2): DGGITQSPKYLFRKEGQNVTLSCEQNLNHDAMYWYRQDPGQGLRLIYYSQIVNDFQKGDIAEGYSVSREKKESFPLTVTSAQKNPTAFYLCASSIRSRPGVGYGYTFGSGTRLTVV.

The chain is built from TRBV28 and TRBJ1-2, with no clear D. Trimming took 6 bases from V and 4 from J, leaving 15 bases between them. The CDR3 has 14 amino acids. From germline, CDR1 is MDHEN and CDR2 SYDVKM. CDR3 nucleotides: TGTGCCAGCAGAGCGGTCGGGAATTTCTATGGCTACACCTTC. It specifies CASRAVGNFYGYTF.

This rearrangement joins TRBV27 to TRBJ2-5; the match to TRBD1 covers 9 bases. There are 13 residues in the CDR3. Germline CDR1 MNHEY, CDR2 SMNVEV (reference sequence). V lost 5 bases and J lost 9; bases outside the gene matches: 7. In nucleotides, the CDR3 is TGTGCCAGCAGTGTTGACCGGGACAGGGCCCAGTACTTC. Encoded protein: CASSVDRDRAQYF.

The rearrangement joins TRBV7-8 to TRBJ1-1; unclear D gene. The V gene lost 2 bases and the J gene lost 1 base, with 5 bases spanning the gap. The germline gives CDR1 SGHVS, CDR2 FQNEAQ. This CDR3 has 13 residues. The CDR3 DNA sequence: TGTGCCAGCAGCTTACAATCGAACACTGAAGCTTTCTTT. Translation gives CASSLQSNTEAFF.

The V and J genes are TRBV28 and TRBJ2-7; possible D gene TRBD1, 5 bases. V was clipped by 7 bases and J by 3 bases, with 13 bases between them. CDR1 and CDR2 from the germline V gene are MDHEN and SYDVKM. There are 13 residues in the CDR3. CDR3 region: CASNAQGLYEQYF. The CDR3 DNA reads as TGTGCCAGCAACGCGCAGGGTCTCTACGAGCAGTACTTC. Combining the CDR3 with reference TRBV28 and TRBJ2-7 gives the whole variable domain DVKVTQSSRYLVKRTGEKVFLECVQDMDHENMFWYRQDPGLGLRLIYFSYDVKMKEKGDIPEGYSVSREKKERFSLILESASTNQTSMYLCASNAQGLYEQYFGPGTRLTVT.

The chain carries TRBV4-2 and TRBJ2-1, with 10 bases lining up with TRBD2. Germline CDR1 LGHNA, CDR2 YNFKEQ. Trimming cost V 1 base and J 2 bases; bases outside gene matches: 8. The CDR3 runs to 18 residues. The CDR3: CASSQGPTLAGAYNEQFF. CDR3 coding DNA: TGTGCCAGCAGCCAAGGCCCTACTCTAGCGGGGGCCTACAATGAGCAGTTCTTC.

The rearrangement uses TRBV5-1 and TRBJ2-6, with a weak D call TRBD1 (5 bases). Per germline, CDR1 SGHRS and CDR2 YFSETQ. Trimming cost V 2 bases and J 3 bases, with 6 bases left between them. This CDR3 has 14 residues. The chain's CDR3 is CASSFQGGANVLTF. The CDR3 nucleotides are TGCGCCAGCAGCTTCCAGGGTGGGGCCAACGTCCTGACTTTC.

V usage is TRBV2 and J usage is TRBJ2-7, with 7 positions matching TRBD1. This CDR3 is built from 15 residues. J was trimmed by 3 bases and V by 7 bases; bases with no gene match: 12. CDR1 and CDR2 from the germline V gene are SNHLY and FYNNEI. CDR3 nucleotide sequence: TGTGCCAGCACCTCCCCCCGCAGGGGGAGCTACGAGCAGTACTTC. Its protein product is CASTSPRRGSYEQYF.

The gene calls are TRBV6-5 and TRBJ1-2; D is unclear. This CDR3 has 11 residues. The V gene lost 2 bases and the J gene lost 6 bases, with 4 bases spanning the gap. In germline, CDR1 is MNHEY, CDR2 SVGAGI. CDR3 DNA: TGTGCCAGCAGTTACGGAAATGGCTACACCTTC. Its protein product is CASSYGNGYTF.

This clone was counted a few times. The V gene is TRBV13, the J gene TRBJ2-6; 8 nucleotides agree with TRBD2. Germline-derived CDR1 and CDR2 are PRHDT and FYEKMQ (reference sequence). The CDR3 is 17 residues long. Germline trimming cut 3 bases from V and 2 bases from J; bases unmatched to any gene: 6. For the CDR3, the DNA is TGTGCCAGCAGCTTGCGGGGGGCCCTCCCTGGGGCCAACGTCCTGACTTTC. Protein sequence: CASSLRGALPGANVLTF.

This clone was seen a few times. J is TRBJ1-1 and V is TRBV28; unclear D gene. The V end lost 5 bases, the J end lost 4 bases, and 11 bases lay between the germline ends. Germline V lookup: CDR1 MDHEN, CDR2 SYDVKM. This CDR3 has 13 amino acids. The DNA for the CDR3 is TGTGCCAGCAGTCCCACGGGAATCACTGAAGCTTTCTTT. The encoded protein is CASSPTGITEAFF. The whole variable domain, filled in from reference TRBV28 and TRBJ1-1, reads DVKVTQSSRYLVKRTGEKVFLECVQDMDHENMFWYRQDPGLGLRLIYFSYDVKMKEKGDIPEGYSVSREKKERFSLILESASTNQTSMYLCASSPTGITEAFFGQGTRLTVV.

J is TRBJ1-4 and V is TRBV18; TRBD1 is a possible D gene (5 bases). Germline V gene sequence: CDR1 KGHSH, CDR2 LQKENI. This CDR3 is 13 amino acids long. The germline V and J ends were trimmed by 6 bases and 8 bases, with 13 bases remaining between them. The DNA of the CDR3 is TGTGCCAGCTCCGAGGGGCTAGTGGAAAAACTGTTTTTT. This encodes CASSEGLVEKLFF.